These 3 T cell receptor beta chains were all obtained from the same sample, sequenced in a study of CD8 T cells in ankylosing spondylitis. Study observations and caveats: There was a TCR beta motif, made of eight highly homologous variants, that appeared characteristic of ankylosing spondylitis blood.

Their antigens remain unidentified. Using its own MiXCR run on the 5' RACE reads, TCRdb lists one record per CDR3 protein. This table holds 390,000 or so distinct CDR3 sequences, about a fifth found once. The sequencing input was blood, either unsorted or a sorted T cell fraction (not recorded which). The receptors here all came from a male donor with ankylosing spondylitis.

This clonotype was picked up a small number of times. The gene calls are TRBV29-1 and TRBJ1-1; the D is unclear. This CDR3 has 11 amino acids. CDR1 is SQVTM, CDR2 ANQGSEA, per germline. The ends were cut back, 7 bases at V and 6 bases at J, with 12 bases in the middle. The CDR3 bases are TGCAGCGCCCTGGGGTGGCCTGAAGCTTTCTTT. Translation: CSALGWPEAFF. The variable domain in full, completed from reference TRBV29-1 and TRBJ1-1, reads SAVISQKPSRDICQRGTSLTIQCQVDSQVTMMFWYRQQPGQSLTLIATANQGSEATYESGFVIDKFPISRPNLTFSTLTVSNMSPEDSSIYLCSALGWPEAFFGQGTRLTVV.

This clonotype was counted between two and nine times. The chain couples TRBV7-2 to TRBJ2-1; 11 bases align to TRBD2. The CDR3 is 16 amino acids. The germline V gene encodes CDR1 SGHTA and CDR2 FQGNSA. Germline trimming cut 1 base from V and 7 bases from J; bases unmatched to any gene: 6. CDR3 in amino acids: CASSLDSGRARNEQFF. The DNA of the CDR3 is TGTGCCAGCAGCTTAGATAGCGGGAGGGCCAGAAATGAGCAGTTCTTC.

CDR3 sequence reads: CASSLRSSDTEAFF. Here the CDR3 DNA reads TGTGCCAGCAGCTTAAGGTCATCCGACACTGAAGCTTTCTTT. The chain is built from TRBV7-2 and TRBJ1-1, with D unresolved. The CDR3 runs to 14 residues. CDR1 is SGHTA and CDR2 is FQGNSA in the germline V gene. Trimming cost V 2 bases and J 3 bases, with 10 bases left between them.